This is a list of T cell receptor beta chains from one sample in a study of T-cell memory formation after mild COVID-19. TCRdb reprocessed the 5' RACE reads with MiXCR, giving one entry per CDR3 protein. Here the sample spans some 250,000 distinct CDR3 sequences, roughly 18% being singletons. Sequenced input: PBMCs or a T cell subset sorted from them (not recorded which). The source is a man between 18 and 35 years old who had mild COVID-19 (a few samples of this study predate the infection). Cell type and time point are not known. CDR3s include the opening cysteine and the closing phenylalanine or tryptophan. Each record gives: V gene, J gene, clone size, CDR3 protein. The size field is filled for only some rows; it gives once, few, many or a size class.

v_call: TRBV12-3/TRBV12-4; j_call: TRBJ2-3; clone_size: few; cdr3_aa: CASTPTGNTDTQYF
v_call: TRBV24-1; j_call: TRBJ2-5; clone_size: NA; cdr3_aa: CATSDFLGAQYF
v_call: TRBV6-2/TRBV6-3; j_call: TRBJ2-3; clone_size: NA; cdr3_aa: CASGSAGEGEDTQYF
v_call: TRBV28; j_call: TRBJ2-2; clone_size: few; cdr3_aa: CASWTGYTGELFF
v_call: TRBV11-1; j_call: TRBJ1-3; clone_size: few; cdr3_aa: CASSSTGGEGNTIYF
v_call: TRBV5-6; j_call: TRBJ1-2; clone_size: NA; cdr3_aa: CASSPDGYGYTF
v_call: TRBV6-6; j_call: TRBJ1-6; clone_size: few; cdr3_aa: CASITTPSRGIPLHF
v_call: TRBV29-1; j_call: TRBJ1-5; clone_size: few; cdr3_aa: CSVGEDQPQHF
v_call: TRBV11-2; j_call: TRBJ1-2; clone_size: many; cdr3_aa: CASSLFGSSYGYTF
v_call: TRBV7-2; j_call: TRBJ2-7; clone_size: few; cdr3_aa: CASSTRDRNYEQYF
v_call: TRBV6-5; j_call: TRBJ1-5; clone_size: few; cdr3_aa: CASRRQGNQPQHF
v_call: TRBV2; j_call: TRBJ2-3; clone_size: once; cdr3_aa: CASTEQGTSTDTQYF
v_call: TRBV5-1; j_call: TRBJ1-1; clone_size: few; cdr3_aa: CASSLVGQNTEAFF
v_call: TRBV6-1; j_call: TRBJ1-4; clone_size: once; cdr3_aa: CASSEDSSWGSEKLFF
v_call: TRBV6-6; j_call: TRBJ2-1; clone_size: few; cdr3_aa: CASSSGPTGGEQFF
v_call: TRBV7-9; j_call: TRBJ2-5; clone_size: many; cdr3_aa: CASSLPSGGIRETQYF
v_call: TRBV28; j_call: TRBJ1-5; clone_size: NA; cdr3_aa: CASLSSDRSNQPQHF
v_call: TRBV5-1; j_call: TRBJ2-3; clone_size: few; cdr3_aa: CASSSQTSGGFTDTQYF
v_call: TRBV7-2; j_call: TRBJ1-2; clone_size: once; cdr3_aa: CASAPREVYGYTF
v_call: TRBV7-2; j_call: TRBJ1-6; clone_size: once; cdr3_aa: CASSSGPASYNSPLHF
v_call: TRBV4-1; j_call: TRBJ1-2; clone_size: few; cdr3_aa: CASSLEGGRPGGYTF
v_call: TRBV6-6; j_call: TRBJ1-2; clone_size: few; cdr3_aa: CASSYQGGNDVDGYTF
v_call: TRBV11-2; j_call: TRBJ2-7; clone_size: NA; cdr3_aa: CASRMRTDSEQYF
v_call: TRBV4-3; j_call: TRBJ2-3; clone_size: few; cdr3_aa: CASSQGPSGGTDTQYF
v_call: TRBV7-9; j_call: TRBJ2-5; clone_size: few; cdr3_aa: CASSPPDAEQETQYF
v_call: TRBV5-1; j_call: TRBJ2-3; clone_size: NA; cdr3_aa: CASSLLPGLTDTQYF
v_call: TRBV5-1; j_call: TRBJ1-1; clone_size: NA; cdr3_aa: CASSLIVDTEAFF
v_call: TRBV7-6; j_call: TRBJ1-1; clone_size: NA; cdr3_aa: CASSSRINTEAFF
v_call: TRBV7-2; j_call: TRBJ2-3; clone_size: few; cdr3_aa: CASSSYERGGYTDTQYF
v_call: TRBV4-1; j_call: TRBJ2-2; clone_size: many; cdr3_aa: CASSPPGLNTGELFF
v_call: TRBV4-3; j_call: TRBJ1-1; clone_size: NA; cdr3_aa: CASSPGDRADTEAFF
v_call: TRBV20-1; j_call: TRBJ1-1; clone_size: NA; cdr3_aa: CSARGPEKAFF
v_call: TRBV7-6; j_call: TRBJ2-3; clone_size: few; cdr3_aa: CASSLRIGDTQYF
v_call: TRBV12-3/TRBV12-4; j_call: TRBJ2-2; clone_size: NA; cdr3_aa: CASSGTPIAPGELFF
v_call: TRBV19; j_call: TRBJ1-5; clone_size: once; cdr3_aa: CASPSQGRVKNSNQPQHF
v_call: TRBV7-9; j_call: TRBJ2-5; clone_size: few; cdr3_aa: CASSSPYGAGVQETQYF
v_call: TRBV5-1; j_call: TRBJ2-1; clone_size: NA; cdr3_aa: CASSLAISNEQFF
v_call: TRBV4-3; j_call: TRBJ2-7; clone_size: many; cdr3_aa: CASSQGAGQGYEQYF
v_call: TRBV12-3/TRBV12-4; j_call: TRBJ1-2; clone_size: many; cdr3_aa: CASSSGQANYGYTF
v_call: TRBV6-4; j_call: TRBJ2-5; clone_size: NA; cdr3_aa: CASSDPQGRGETQYF
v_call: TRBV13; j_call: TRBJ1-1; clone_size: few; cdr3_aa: CASSLGHGNTEAFF
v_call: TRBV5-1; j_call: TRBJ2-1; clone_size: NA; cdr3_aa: CASSWGQGGSYNEQFF
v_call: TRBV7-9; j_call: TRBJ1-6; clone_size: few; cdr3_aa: CASSRGQYNSPLHF
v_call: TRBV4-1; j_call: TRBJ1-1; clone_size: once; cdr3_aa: CASSQRSQAEAFF
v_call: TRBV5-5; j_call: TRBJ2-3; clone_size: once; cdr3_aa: CASSPQAATDTQYF
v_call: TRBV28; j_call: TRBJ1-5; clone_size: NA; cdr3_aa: CASSLGTGAQPQHF